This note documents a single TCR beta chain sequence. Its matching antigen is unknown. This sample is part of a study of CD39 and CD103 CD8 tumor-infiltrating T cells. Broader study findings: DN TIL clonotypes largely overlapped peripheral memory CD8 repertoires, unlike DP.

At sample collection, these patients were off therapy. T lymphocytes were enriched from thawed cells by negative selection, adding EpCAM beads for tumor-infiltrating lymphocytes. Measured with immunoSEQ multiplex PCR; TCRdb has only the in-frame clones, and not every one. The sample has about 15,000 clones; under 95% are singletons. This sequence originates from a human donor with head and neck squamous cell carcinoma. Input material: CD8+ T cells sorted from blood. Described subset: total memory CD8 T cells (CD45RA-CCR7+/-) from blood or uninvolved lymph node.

In DNA form, the CDR3 reads TGTGCCAGTAGTATAGGACATATGAACACTGAAGCTTTCTTT. This sequence encodes CASSIGHMNTEAFF. V is TRBV19 and J is TRBJ1-1, with D hard to call. Per germline, CDR1 LNHDA and CDR2 SQIVND (reference sequence). Trimming removed 1 base at V and 0 bases at J, with 6 bases between. The CDR3 sequence is 14 residues long. Combining the CDR3 with reference TRBV19 and TRBJ1-1 gives the whole variable domain DGGITQSPKYLFRKEGQNVTLSCEQNLNHDAMYWYRQDPGQGLRLIYYSQIVNDFQKGDIAEGYSVSREKKESFPLTVTSAQKNPTAFYLCASSIGHMNTEAFFGQGTRLTVV.